The T cell receptor (beta chain) described here comes from a study of shared clonotypes between healthy human individuals. Background on the study: Researchers assigned three CD4 naive, three CD4 memory, two CD8 naive and one CD8 memory plate to each donor.

CD4+ cells yielded CD45RA+ naive and CD45RA-negative memory subsets. As concerns this clone: Its antigen is as yet unknown.

Produced via immunoSEQ multiplex PCR; TCRdb's table is partial and in-frame only. The sample comprises under 1,900,000 clones, about 98.5% of which are singletons, and 0.36% rests with the top ten. General study results and limits: All-four-donor shared clonotypes had higher generation probabilities than non-shared clonotypes did. Compared with memory subsets, naive subsets generally had larger estimated richness.

The CDR3 loop spans 15 amino acids. The chain couples TRBV21-1 to TRBJ1-5; the table gives TRBD1 as D, unverified against the DNA. TRBV21-1 is described as a pseudogene. Sequenced sample: naive CD4+ T cells sorted from blood. Stated subset: CD45RA+ positively selected. This receptor was obtained from a man younger than 40 in good health. CDR3 in amino acids: CASSKKDRRYQPQHF. The CDR3 nucleotides read TGTGCCAGCAGCAAGAAAGACAGGAGGTATCAGCCCCAGCATTTT.